Below, one T cell receptor beta chain is given with its context. This entry is derived from a study of blood T cell repertoires in COVID-19. Overall study: Samples representing acute and convalescent COVID-19 were sourced from the United States, Italy and Spain. Sample material is recorded as cDNA or gDNA derived from T cells, B-cell-depleted T cells, or PBMCs.

The Seattle patients joined while their infection was active and were tracked longitudinally afterward. Trimming left V 3 bases short and J 2 bases short, with 20 bases between. The germline V gene encodes CDR1 SGHNT and CDR2 YYREEE (reference sequence). This CDR3 has 18 amino acids. Methods used by the authors: Using reference gene primer amplification, nucleated cell counts were estimated. Clones were sequenced by immunoSEQ multiplex PCR, and TCRdb holds only the in-frame ones, with some missing. V and J calls and clone size are given by that table; D and trimming were obtained from the DNA. This sample carries 110,000 or so clones, more than 80% of them seen once, and the ten largest clones take just over 5.5%.

The receptor was derived from a woman aged 55-70 years with COVID-19, enrolled during active disease. This sequence joins TRBV5-4 and TRBJ2-2; D is possibly TRBD1 (5 bases). Sequenced: peripheral blood. This CDR3 reads CASSSEVGPLLNTGELFF. Written as DNA, the CDR3 is TGTGCCAGCAGCTCAGAGGTGGGGCCACTATTAAACACCGGGGAGCTGTTTTTT.